This T cell receptor (beta chain) was documented in a study of CXCR3-negative and CXCR3-positive naive CD8 T cells. Germline-derived CDR1 and CDR2 are MNHEY and SVGEGT. CDR3 length equals 16 residues. Each TRB cDNA library was prepared by 5' RACE (with UMI labels). TCRdb reworked the 5' RACE reads into one entry per CDR3 protein, no DNA. The repertoire shows some 49,000 distinct CDR3 sequences; the top ten hold 2.5%. This receptor was obtained from a human donor in good health. Some clones in this sample may be carry-over from other donors' samples. Material for sequencing was naive CXCR3- CD8+ T cells from blood. Regarding subset: CD45RO-CCR7+CD27+CD95- naive CD8+ T cells lacking CXCR3 (TNR3-). The rearrangement uses TRBV6-2 or TRBV6-3 and TRBJ2-7; with no DNA, the TCRdb D assignment of TRBD1 cannot be verified. This CDR3 reads CASSYSTRKGAYEQYF.